The entry that follows covers one T cell receptor (beta chain) sequence. What it recognizes is unknown. The data were taken from a study of PD-1 blockade in classical Hodgkin lymphoma. Study-level results: It was reported that newly diagnosed patients had less baseline TCR diversity than healthy donors. Sources of repertoire differences remain undefined, possibly disease activity or prior therapy.

The table came from immunoSEQ multiplex PCR; TCRdb's copy has only in-frame clones and leaves some out. The sample contains 25,000 to 35,000 clones, roughly 80% of which appear only once. The CDR3 length is 15 residues. Germline V gene lookup returns CDR1 SGHRS and CDR2 YFSETQ. J lost 1 base, V lost 2 bases, and 4 bases had no gene match. Time point given: cycle 4 day 1 (C4D1), after 5 to 7 weeks of nivolumab. Relapses following autologous stem cell transplantation were seen in all patients, with brentuximab vedotin exposure varying. Thawed PBMCs underwent magnetic negative selection to yield purified CD4+ T cells. Complete response, partial response or progressive disease was recorded as best response.

The chain combines TRBV5-1 with TRBJ1-1; 8 nucleotides align to TRBD1. The source was CD4+ T cells from blood, collected before the fourth cycle of nivolumab. The receptor's source is a human donor with classical Hodgkin lymphoma. The CDR3 nucleotides read TGCGCCAGCAGCTTTTCAGGGGGCCAGAACACTGAAGCTTTCTTT. It codes for CASSFSGGQNTEAFF.